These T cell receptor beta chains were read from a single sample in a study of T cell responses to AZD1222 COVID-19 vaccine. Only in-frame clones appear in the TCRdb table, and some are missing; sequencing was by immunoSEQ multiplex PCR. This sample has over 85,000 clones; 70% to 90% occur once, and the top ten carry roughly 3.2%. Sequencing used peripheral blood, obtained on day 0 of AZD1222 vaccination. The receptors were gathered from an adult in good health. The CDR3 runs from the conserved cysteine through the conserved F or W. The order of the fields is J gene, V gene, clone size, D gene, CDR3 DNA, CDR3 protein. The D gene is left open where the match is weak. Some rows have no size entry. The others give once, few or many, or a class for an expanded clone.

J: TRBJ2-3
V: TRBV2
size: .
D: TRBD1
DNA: TGTGCCAGCACCCTGGACAGGGGCACAGATACGCAGTATTTT
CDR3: CASTLDRGTDTQYF

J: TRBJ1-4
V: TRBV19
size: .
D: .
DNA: TGTGCCAGTAGTGAATCTGAAAAACTGTTTTTT
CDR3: CASSESEKLFF

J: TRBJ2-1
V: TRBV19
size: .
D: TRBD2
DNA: TGTGCCAGTAGTCGACCTAGCGGGGGTCTCAATGAGCAGTTCTTC
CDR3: CASSRPSGGLNEQFF

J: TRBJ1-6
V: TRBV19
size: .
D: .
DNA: TGTGCCAGTTGTATGAGGGATAATTCACCCCTCCACTTT
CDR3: CASCMRDNSPLHF

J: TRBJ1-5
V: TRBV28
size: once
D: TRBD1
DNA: TGTGCCAGCAGTTCTGAAGGGGGCGGCAATCAGCCCCAGCATTTT
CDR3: CASSSEGGGNQPQHF

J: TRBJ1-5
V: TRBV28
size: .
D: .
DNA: TGTGCCAGCAGTACCGCGGGTCAGCCCCAGCATTTT
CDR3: CASSTAGQPQHF

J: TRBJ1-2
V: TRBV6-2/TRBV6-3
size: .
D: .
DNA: TGTGCCAGCAGCCTAATTTCCGGACGGCTCGGCTACACCTTC
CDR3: CASSLISGRLGYTF

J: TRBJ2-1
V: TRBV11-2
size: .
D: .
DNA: TGTGCCTGCAACATAGCGGTCAATGAGCAGTTCTTC
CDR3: CACNIAVNEQFF

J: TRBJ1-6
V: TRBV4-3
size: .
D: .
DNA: TGCGCCAGCAGCCAAGAAGGTTGGAGCGGGAGCAGAAATTCACCCCTCCACTTT
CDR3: CASSQEGWSGSRNSPLHF

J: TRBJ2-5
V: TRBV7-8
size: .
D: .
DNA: TGTGCCAGCAGCCTCCTCTTGGCGGGAATGGAGACCCAGTACTTC
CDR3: CASSLLLAGMETQYF

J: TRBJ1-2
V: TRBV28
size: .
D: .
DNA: TGTGCCAGCAGTGCACCCGACAGAAGCTATGGCTACACCTTC
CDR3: CASSAPDRSYGYTF

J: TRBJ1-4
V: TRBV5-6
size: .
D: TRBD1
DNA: TGTGCCAGCAGACCCACAGGGGGGGCTGAAAAACTGTTTTTT
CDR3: CASRPTGGAEKLFF

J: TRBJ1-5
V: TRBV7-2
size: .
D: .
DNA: TGTGCCAGCAGTCCCATGGGGGGAGTAGAGAATCAGCCCCAGCATTTT
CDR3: CASSPMGGVENQPQHF

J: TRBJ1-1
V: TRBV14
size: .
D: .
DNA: TGTGCCAGCAGCCAACTGACGGGGCAGAACACTGAAGCTTTCTTT
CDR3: CASSQLTGQNTEAFF

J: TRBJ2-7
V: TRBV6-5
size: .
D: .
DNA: TGTGCCAGCAGTAGACAGATATCAGGGATCTACGAGCAGTACTTC
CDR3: CASSRQISGIYEQYF